These 27 T cell receptor beta chains came from one sample sequenced in a study of CD8 T cells in ankylosing spondylitis. In TCRdb, the 5' RACE reads were re-called with MiXCR into one record per CDR3 protein. The sample comprises roughly 240,000 distinct CDR3 sequences, roughly 32% of which are singletons, and roughly 4.2% rests with the top ten. Sequencing input: blood, either unsorted or a sorted T cell fraction (not recorded which). These receptors were obtained from a male donor with ankylosing spondylitis or in good health (not recorded which).

V is TRBV20-1 and J is TRBJ2-3, with TRBD2 identical over 8 bases. Germline trimming cut 1 base from V and 6 bases from J; bases unmatched to any gene: 6. Looked up from germline, CDR1 is DFQATT and CDR2 is SNEGSKA (reference sequence). CDR3 length: 14 amino acids. The CDR3, as DNA: TGCAGTGCTAGAGCGGGGGGGCTAGGGGATACGCAGTATTTT. The encoded protein is CSARAGGLGDTQYF.

The V gene is TRBV12-3 or TRBV12-4, the J gene TRBJ2-7, with D maybe TRBD1 (6 bases). The V end lost 3 bases, the J end lost 5 bases, and 17 bases lay between the germline ends. This CDR3 comprises 15 residues. CDR3 sequence reads: CASSFRPQGPDEQYF. CDR3 in DNA: TGTGCCAGCAGTTTCCGCCCACAGGGTCCCGACGAGCAGTACTTC.

This clonotype was counted a single time. The chain employs TRBV7-9 and TRBJ2-5, with TRBD2 identical over 7 bases. The ends lost 1 base at V and 1 base at J; junction bases unmatched: 6. There are 16 residues in the CDR3. Germline V lookup: CDR1 SEHNR, CDR2 FQNEAQ (reference sequence). The CDR3 is CASSLGPSGVQETQYF. Here the CDR3 DNA reads TGTGCCAGCAGCTTAGGTCCCAGCGGGGTCCAAGAGACCCAGTACTTC.

V and J are TRBV18 and TRBJ2-7, with 7 bases lining up with TRBD2. The CDR3 contains 13 residues. From germline, CDR1 is KGHSH and CDR2 LQKENI. The V and J ends lost 5 bases and 4 bases, in that order; junction bases with no gene match: 5. CDR3 nucleotides: TGTGCCAGCTCATCGGACGGGAGGTACGAGCAGTACTTC. Encoded protein: CASSSDGRYEQYF.

This chain uses TRBV5-1 with TRBJ2-2, with TRBD2 matching over 9 bases. This CDR3 has 16 residues. The V segment lost 1 base and the J segment 1 base; nucleotides outside the gene matches: 2. Germline V gives CDR1 SGHRS, CDR2 YFSETQ. Written as DNA, the CDR3 is TGCGCCAGCAGCTTGCAACTAGCGGGGAACACCGGGGAGCTGTTTTTT. Translated, it gives CASSLQLAGNTGELFF.

This clonotype was picked up many times. The gene calls are TRBV30 and TRBJ2-3, with D possibly matching TRBD2 (5 bases). The CDR3 has 13 residues. Germline assignment: CDR1 GTSNPN and CDR2 SVGIG (reference sequence). Trimming removed 0 bases at V and 6 bases at J, with 10 bases between. The CDR3, as DNA: TGTGCCTGGAGTGTGGGAACGGGGGATACGCAGTATTTT. Translated, it gives CAWSVGTGDTQYF.

In this sample, this clonotype turned up a few times. The rearrangement links TRBV20-1 to TRBJ2-3; 9 bases align to TRBD1. The CDR3 runs 15 residues. V gave up 6 bases and J gave up 6 bases; unmatched junction bases: 13. From germline, CDR1 is DFQATT and CDR2 SNEGSKA (reference sequence). This CDR3 reads CSAYSPGQGEDTQYF. DNA of the CDR3: TGCAGTGCCTACTCACCGGGACAGGGTGAGGATACGCAGTATTTT.

The gene calls are TRBV20-1 and TRBJ2-1; D may match TRBD1 or TRBD2 (5 bases each). This CDR3 spans 12 amino acids. V lost 5 bases to trimming and J lost 5 bases, with 10 bases between them. Per germline, CDR1 DFQATT and CDR2 SNEGSKA (reference sequence). The CDR3 DNA reads TGCAGTGCTCCCGGGACCCACAATGAGCAGTTCTTC. Protein sequence: CSAPGTHNEQFF.

In nucleotides, the CDR3 is TGTGCCAGCAGTTTAGGAAGGGGGGTCGAAAATGAAAAACTGTTTTTT. Translating gives CASSLGRGVENEKLFF. V and J are TRBV12-3 or TRBV12-4 and TRBJ1-4, with D maybe TRBD1 (6 bases). Trimming stripped 1 base from V and 5 bases from J, with 14 bases between. The CDR3 extends over 16 amino acids.

This clonotype was detected a few times. An end of the junction does not agree with germline; a read error may underlie this. CDR3 residues: CASTLSWGNEQFF. The CDR3 DNA reads TGTGCCAGCACCTTAAGTTGGGGGAATGAGCAGTTCTTC. The rearrangement links TRBV11-2 to TRBJ2-1; perhaps D is TRBD1 or TRBD2 (5 bases each). This CDR3 has 13 amino acids. CDR1 and CDR2 from the germline V gene are SGHAT and FQNNGV.

This clonotype showed up just a few times. This sequence joins TRBV5-1 and TRBJ2-3; a weak D match, TRBD2 (6 bases). Germline CDR1 SGHRS, CDR2 YFSETQ. The CDR3 extends over 16 amino acids. V was clipped by 2 bases and J by 9 bases, with 22 bases between them. DNA for the CDR3: TGCGCCAGCAGCTTTGAAGGCCCGCCAGAGGAGGGGACGCAGTATTTT. Amino acids: CASSFEGPPEEGTQYF.

This clonotype was observed a few times. The chain couples TRBV6-2 or TRBV6-3 to TRBJ2-3; a weak D match, TRBD2 (5 bases). From germline, CDR1 is MNHEY and CDR2 SVGEGT. The CDR3 spans 14 residues. The V and J ends lost 5 bases and 4 bases respectively, with 13 bases between them. CDR3 in DNA: TGTGCCAGCAGTAGGTGGACTGGCCCAGATACGCAGTATTTT. Its protein product is CASSRWTGPDTQYF.

About this clonotype: At one boundary the junction diverges from the germline segment, which might be a read error. V is TRBV7-6 and J is TRBJ2-1; D remains ambiguous. The length of the CDR3 is 16 residues. Germline values: CDR1 SGHVS, CDR2 FNYEAQ. The CDR3 loop reads CASSAPGSRSYNEQIF. The CDR3 nucleotides read TGTGCCAGCAGCGCTCCGGGTTCCCGCTCCTACAATGAGCAGATCTTC.

This clonotype appeared many times. The chain combines TRBV20-1 with TRBJ2-5; D is perhaps TRBD1 (6 bases). This CDR3 region has 15 residues. Germline V gives CDR1 DFQATT, CDR2 SNEGSKA (reference sequence). V lost 3 bases and J lost 2, with 16 bases in between. CDR3 protein: CSASVLGQLQETQYF. CDR3 bases: TGCAGTGCTAGTGTTCTCGGACAGCTTCAAGAGACCCAGTACTTC.

The rearrangement uses TRBV11-2 and TRBJ1-1; D remains ambiguous. V was clipped by 2 bases and J by 4 bases, with 8 bases between them. The CDR3 runs 13 residues. The germline V gene encodes CDR1 SGHAT and CDR2 FQNNGV. The chain's CDR3 is CASSLTASTEAFF. Written as DNA, the CDR3 is TGTGCCAGCAGCTTAACGGCATCCACTGAAGCTTTCTTT. The full variable domain, with the rest looked up from reference TRBV11-2 and TRBJ1-1, is EAGVAQSPRYKIIEKRQSVAFWCNPISGHATLYWYQQILGQGPKLLIQFQNNGVVDDSQLPKDRFSAERLKGVDSTLKIQPAKLEDSAVYLCASSLTASTEAFFGQGTRLTVV.

The chain has TRBV28 and TRBJ2-1; D call uncertain. This CDR3 contains 14 residues. CDR1 is MDHEN, CDR2 SYDVKM, per germline. V shed 3 bases and J shed 6 bases, with 12 bases lying between them. The CDR3 coding sequence is TGTGCCAGCAGTTTTAACTGGAAACCCAATGAGCAGTTCTTC. Residues: CASSFNWKPNEQFF.

The genes are TRBV15 and TRBJ2-1; no firm D call. The CDR3 extends over 14 amino acids. The V and J ends lost 0 bases and 8 bases respectively, with 11 bases between them. The germline CDR1 and CDR2 sequences are LNHNV and YYDKDF (reference sequence). The CDR3 is CATSRDSTWDEQFF. The CDR3 nucleotides read TGTGCCACCAGCAGAGACTCAACCTGGGATGAGCAGTTCTTC.

This clonotype was found a few times. The chain links TRBV24-1 to TRBJ1-1, with D perhaps TRBD1 (5 bases). V gave up 3 bases and J gave up 0 bases, with 7 bases separating them. This CDR3 has 14 residues. Per the germline V gene, CDR1 is KGHDR and CDR2 is SFDVKD. DNA for the CDR3: TGTGCCACCAGTGATGGGACTTTGAACACTGAAGCTTTCTTT. It specifies CATSDGTLNTEAFF.

This clonotype was recorded a few times. The rearrangement joins TRBV5-6 to TRBJ1-2; the D is unclear. The CDR3 length is 14 residues. Between the trimmed V and J ends, which lost 3 bases and 2 bases, there was a span of 11 bases. In germline, CDR1 is SGHDT, CDR2 YYEEEE. The CDR3 here is CASSWPQGNYGYTF. Here the CDR3 DNA reads TGTGCCAGCAGCTGGCCGCAAGGGAACTATGGCTACACCTTC.

This clonotype came up a few times. The CDR3, as DNA: TGTGCCAGCAGCACCGGGACAGGGCGAAATTCACCCCTCCACTTT. Translation gives CASSTGTGRNSPLHF. The rearrangement joins TRBV7-2 to TRBJ1-6; 9 nucleotides line up with TRBD1. This CDR3 spans 15 amino acids. Germline loops: CDR1 SGHTA, CDR2 FQGNSA. Germline trimming cut 5 bases from V and 7 bases from J; bases unmatched to any gene: 6. Full variable domain (outside the CDR3, taken from reference TRBV7-2 and TRBJ1-6): GAGVSQSPSNKVTEKGKDVELRCDPISGHTALYWYRQSLGQGLEFLIYFQGNSAPDKSGLPSDRFSAERTGGSVSTLTIQRTQQEDSAVYLCASSTGTGRNSPLHFGNGTRLTVT.

This clonotype occurred many times. The V call is TRBV7-2, the J call TRBJ2-3; weak D call: TRBD2 (6 bases). The V end lost 8 bases, the J end lost 2 bases, and 8 bases lay between the germline ends. The length of the CDR3 is 12 residues. Germline CDR1 reads SGHTA; CDR2 reads FQGNSA. CDR3 in DNA: TGTGCCAGCGGGGGGTACACAGATACGCAGTATTTT. Amino acid sequence: CASGGYTDTQYF.

This clonotype was seen a handful of times. The gene calls are TRBV4-2 and TRBJ2-7; no reliable D call. Germline V gives CDR1 LGHNA, CDR2 YNFKEQ. The germline V and J ends were trimmed by 1 base and 2 bases, with 15 bases remaining between them. This CDR3 is built from 16 residues. CDR3 loop: CASSQVTPRPTYEQYF. CDR3 DNA sequence: TGTGCCAGCAGCCAAGTGACGCCACGACCTACCTACGAGCAGTACTTC.

The chain combines TRBV6-1 with TRBJ1-6; 7 nucleotides match TRBD1. Looked up from germline, CDR1 is MNHNS and CDR2 is SASEGT. This CDR3 has 13 residues. The junction had 5 bases not matched to a gene; V was cut back by 5 bases and J by 10 bases. Written as DNA, the CDR3 is TGTGCCAGCAGTCCCAGGGGGTACTCACCCCTCCACTTT. Translating it yields CASSPRGYSPLHF.

The V call is TRBV24-1, the J call TRBJ2-5, with 8 bases that match TRBD1. The germline V gene has CDR1 KGHDR and CDR2 SFDVKD. This CDR3 has 15 amino acids. Trimming removed 4 bases from V and 3 bases from J; junction bases left unmatched: 6. The CDR3 DNA follows: TGTGCCACCAGTGACGTACAGGGGGATGAAGAGACCCAGTACTTC. Its protein is CATSDVQGDEETQYF.

The chain has TRBV10-2 and TRBJ2-7; D perhaps matches TRBD1 (5 bases). The germline gives CDR1 WSHSY, CDR2 SAAADI. Trimming cost V 3 bases and J 6 bases, with 12 bases left between them. The CDR3 totals 13 residues. CDR3: CASSETRGGEQYF. CDR3 sequence (DNA): TGCGCCAGCAGTGAAACAAGGGGTGGCGAGCAGTACTTC.

This clonotype was observed a few times. The genes are TRBV6-4 and TRBJ2-3, with D possibly matching TRBD2 (5 bases). CDR1 is MRHNA, CDR2 SNTAGT, per germline. The CDR3 totals 16 residues. Trimming removed 3 bases from V and 0 bases from J, with 13 bases in between. CDR3 amino acids: CASSEAAGDSTDTQYF. In DNA form, the CDR3 reads TGTGCCAGCAGTGAGGCCGCGGGTGATAGCACAGATACGCAGTATTTT.

The V and J genes are TRBV7-9 and TRBJ1-5; D is perhaps TRBD1 (6 bases). CDR1 is SEHNR, CDR2 FQNEAQ, per germline (reference sequence). V lost 3 bases, J lost 6 bases, and 9 bases lay in between. The length of the CDR3 is 13 residues. The CDR3 nucleotides are TGTGCCAGCAGCTTGGGGGGGCCTCAGCCCCAGCATTTT. Protein sequence: CASSLGGPQPQHF.